The clone carrying this TCR beta chain was picked up many times. What it recognizes is unknown. These data are taken from a study of T cell repertoires in cytomegalovirus infection. Study at large: Indications of both CMV infection and matching HLA type were provided by public TCR beta signatures. Study results and limitations: Ex vivo, HLA-C-restricted CMV-specific TCR beta clonotypes prevailed over the rest of the response. Carriage of CMV together with the relevant HLA was identifiable through cumulative public TCR beta family frequency.

Each CDR3 protein is one row after TCRdb ran MiXCR on the reads. The sample consists of some 800,000 distinct CDR3 sequences, 29% of them appearing once. Between the trimmed V and J ends, which lost 4 bases and 3 bases, there was a span of 18 bases. This CDR3 contains 16 residues. Germline V gene data show CDR1 as MRHNA and CDR2 as SNTAGT. This chain links TRBV6-4 with TRBJ1-2; weak D call: TRBD1 (6 bases). This clonotype was obtained from a human donor in good health (CMV status not recorded). Some clones in this sample may be carry-over from other donors' samples. The material sequenced was cultured CD8+ T cells from PBMCs, taken from culture after CMV antigen stimulation. CDR3 bases: TGTGCCAGCAGTGCAGCCGCTGGACAGCACTACTATGGCTACACCTTC. As protein: CASSAAAGQHYYGYTF.